The 8 T cell receptor beta chains presented below share a single source sample, sequenced in a study of control samples from healthy donors and cancer patients. TCRdb's copy holds only in-frame clones and misses some; the assay was immunoSEQ multiplex PCR. The repertoire includes 55,000 to 90,000 clones, over 75% of them detected once, and 28% sits in the top ten. The sample was blood. These receptors were obtained from a man aged 45-65 years in good health.

This chain links TRBV7-9 with TRBJ2-7; D is possibly TRBD1 (6 bases). This CDR3 is 16 amino acids long. Germline lookup yields CDR1 SEHNR and CDR2 FQNEAQ (reference sequence). The germline V and J ends were trimmed by 5 bases and 5 bases, with 22 bases remaining between them. CDR3 sequence: CASSPGGGRPSHEQYF. The CDR3 DNA follows: TGTGCCAGCAGCCCTGGGGGCGGGCGGCCGTCCCACGAGCAGTACTTC.

The rearrangement joins TRBV12-3 or TRBV12-4 to TRBJ1-1; D unclear. The V end lost 5 bases, the J end lost 6 bases, and 13 bases lay between the germline ends. CDR3 length equals 13 residues. The CDR3 bases are TGTGCCAGCAGTCCGGAGGTCGGCTCTGAAGCTTTCTTT. Its protein product is CASSPEVGSEAFF.

V is TRBV6-5 and J is TRBJ2-7; no clear D. CDR3 length: 16 amino acids. The V and J ends lost 3 bases and 5 bases respectively, with 20 bases between them. Germline-derived CDR1 and CDR2 are MNHEY and SVGAGI. In DNA form, the CDR3 reads TGTGCCAGCAGTTATGTAGTGACCCTGGGCCCCCACGAGCAGTACTTC. It specifies CASSYVVTLGPHEQYF.

The rearrangement links TRBV6-1 to TRBJ1-4; D gene uncertain. This CDR3 spans 15 amino acids. The ends were cut back, 2 bases at V and 8 bases at J, with 15 bases in the middle. CDR1 is MNHNS, CDR2 SASEGT, per germline. The CDR3: CASSELGSGSEKLFF. The CDR3 bases are TGTGCCAGCAGTGAACTAGGGAGTGGGTCGGAAAAACTGTTTTTT.

V gene TRBV27 combines with J gene TRBJ2-5; the D gene is possibly TRBD2 (6 bases). V was trimmed by 4 bases and J by 5 bases, leaving 20 bases between them. CDR3 size: 16 residues. Germline V gives CDR1 MNHEY, CDR2 SMNVEV (reference sequence). The CDR3: CASSSHHRDFTETQYF. The CDR3, as DNA: TGTGCCAGCAGTTCGCACCACCGGGACTTTACCGAGACCCAGTACTTC.

The rearrangement joins TRBV2 to TRBJ2-1; 7 bases agree with TRBD2. V shed 1 base, J shed 4 bases, and the junction held 7 bases outside the gene matches. Germline V CDR1 and CDR2: SNHLY, FYNNEI. This CDR3 has 16 residues. CDR3 bases: TGTGCCAGCAGTGAAGGTAGAGCTAGCGGATACAATGAGCAGTTCTTC. Translating it yields CASSEGRASGYNEQFF. Full variable domain (outside the CDR3, taken from reference TRBV2 and TRBJ2-1): EPEVTQTPSHQVTQMGQEVILRCVPISNHLYFYWYRQILGQKVEFLVSFYNNEISEKSEIFDDQFSVERPDGSNFTLKIRSTKLEDSAMYFCASSEGRASGYNEQFFGPGTRLTVL.

J is TRBJ2-6 and V is TRBV27, with D tentatively TRBD1 (7 bases). Germline lookup yields CDR1 MNHEY and CDR2 SMNVEV (reference sequence). V lost 6 bases to trimming and J lost 0 bases, with 21 bases between them. This CDR3 contains 19 residues. CDR3 nucleotide sequence: TGTGCCAGCAGCTTTTGGGGGGCACAGGGGCTCTCTGGGGCCAACGTCCTGACTTTC. Amino acid sequence: CASSFWGAQGLSGANVLTF.

J is TRBJ2-1 and V is TRBV5-1, with 8 bases fitting TRBD1. The CDR3 contains 15 residues. Trimming at V came to 2 bases and at J to 4 bases, leaving 5 bases not matched to a gene. Germline CDR1 SGHRS, CDR2 YFSETQ. The CDR3 region is CASSLMRDRYNEQFF. The CDR3 bases are TGCGCCAGCAGCTTAATGAGGGACAGGTACAATGAGCAGTTCTTC.